The T cell receptor beta chain described here comes from a study of blood T cell repertoires in COVID-19. Study-wide context: Researchers got acute and convalescent COVID-19 samples from the United States, Italy and Spain. Sample material is recorded as cDNA or gDNA derived from T cells, B-cell-depleted T cells, or PBMCs.

The authors' processing: Using reference gene primer amplification, nucleated cell counts were estimated. The protocol was immunoSEQ multiplex PCR, while the TCRdb copy is restricted to in-frame clones and leaves out a portion. V and J calls and clone size are copied from that table; D and trimming were computed from the DNA. This table has approximately 130,000 clones, about 80% appearing once. Trimming took 6 bases from V and 9 from J; bases not matched to a gene: 8. The CDR3 sequence is 13 residues long. The clonotype was recovered from a human donor in a cohort sampled during active COVID-19. Sequencing was performed on peripheral blood. This sequence joins TRBV12-3 or TRBV12-4 and TRBJ2-3; 8 nucleotides match TRBD2. The CDR3 bases are TGTGCCAGCAGACTTGGACTAGCCCGGACGCAGTATTTT. This codes for CASRLGLARTQYF.